One and the same sample provided the 10 T cell receptor beta chains below, sequenced in a study of shared clonotypes between healthy human individuals. Repertoires were generated with immunoSEQ multiplex PCR, while TCRdb's copy carries only in-frame clones and drops some. Here the sample spans about 100,000 clones, less than 80% being singletons. Sample: memory CD8+ T cells sorted from blood. The subset here: CD45RO+ cells pooled with CCR7-negative TemRA cells. Receptor source: a young woman in good health.

The chain is built from TRBV11-3 and TRBJ2-1, with 14 bases fitting TRBD2. The CDR3 is 17 amino acids. V shed 5 bases, J shed 10 bases, and the junction held 13 bases outside the gene matches. Germline CDR1 and CDR2: SGHNT and YENEEA. The CDR3 sequence is CASSPRGLAGGYTEQFF. Written as DNA, the CDR3 is TGTGCCAGCAGCCCCCGCGGACTAGCGGGAGGCTATACAGAGCAGTTCTTC.

On this clone itself: This CDR3 is also generated by other DNA sequences in the sample. The V and J genes are TRBV2 and TRBJ2-7, with D possibly TRBD2 on 6 matching bases. V lost 6 bases and J 2 bases, leaving 11 bases between the germline ends. The CDR3 spans 13 residues. Germline CDR1 is SNHLY and CDR2 is FYNNEI. The DNA for the CDR3 is TGTGCCAGCAGAACGGGGGTTCCCTACGAGCAGTACTTC. This translates into CASRTGVPYEQYF. The whole variable domain, filled in from reference TRBV2 and TRBJ2-7, reads EPEVTQTPSHQVTQMGQEVILRCVPISNHLYFYWYRQILGQKVEFLVSFYNNEISEKSEIFDDQFSVERPDGSNFTLKIRSTKLEDSAMYFCASRTGVPYEQYFGPGTRLTVT.

V gene TRBV11-2 combines with J gene TRBJ2-7; 7 nucleotides agree with TRBD2. This CDR3 spans 15 amino acids. V lost 1 base, J lost 2 bases, and 5 bases stayed unmatched. Germline V gene data show CDR1 as SGHAT and CDR2 as FQNNGV. As DNA, the CDR3 is TGTGCCAGCAGCTTAGGTGCGGGAGTTCCCTACGAGCAGTACTTC. Translating gives CASSLGAGVPYEQYF.

V gene TRBV4-1 combines with J gene TRBJ2-1; 16 bases are shared with TRBD2. The CDR3 contains 20 residues. Germline CDR1 and CDR2: MGHRA and YSYEKL. V dropped 0 bases and J dropped 2; count of bases not matched to a gene: 7. Written as DNA, the CDR3 is TGCGCCAGCAGCCAAGATCCGGGACTAGCGGGAGGGGATGCCTACAATGAGCAGTTCTTC. Its protein product is CASSQDPGLAGGDAYNEQFF.

The chain employs TRBV16 and TRBJ2-7; D may be TRBD2 (6 bases). The V gene's germline CDR1 is KGHSY and CDR2 FQNENV. The CDR3 consists of 14 residues. Deletions cut 4 bases from V and 4 bases from J, with 14 bases between. The CDR3 is CASSLRDGSYEQYF. In DNA form, the CDR3 reads TGTGCCAGCAGCCTCCGGGACGGGAGTTACGAGCAGTACTTC.

The CDR3 bases are TGTGCCAGCAGCCAAGCCGGGACAGGGCCCAACACCATATATTTT. Translation: CASSQAGTGPNTIYF. J is TRBJ1-3 and V is TRBV16; 9 bases are a match to TRBD1. This CDR3 is 15 amino acids long. CDR1 and CDR2 (germline): KGHSY, FQNENV. The J segment lost 7 bases and the V segment lost 2 bases, leaving 6 bases of the junction unmatched.

This chain uses TRBV6-5 with TRBJ1-3; D is unresolved. V was clipped by 0 bases and J by 6 bases, with 9 bases between them. Germline V gene sequence: CDR1 MNHEY, CDR2 SVGAGI. The CDR3 has 14 residues. CDR3 coding DNA: TGTGCCAGCAGTTACTCGGCCTGGGAAAACACCATATATTTT. Translation: CASSYSAWENTIYF.

The chain is built from TRBV4-2 and TRBJ2-1, with 11 bases that match TRBD2. The CDR3 length is 15 residues. Germline trimming cut 0 bases from V and 6 bases from J; bases unmatched to any gene: 1. Germline V gene lookup returns CDR1 LGHNA and CDR2 YNFKEQ. The CDR3 spells CASSQELAGVNEQFF. CDR3 sequence (DNA): TGTGCCAGCAGCCAAGAACTAGCGGGAGTCAATGAGCAGTTCTTC.

In its sample, this clone is medium-sized. The gene calls are TRBV6-4 and TRBJ2-2, with D uncertain. Trimming took 6 bases from V and 4 from J, leaving 9 bases between them. The V gene's germline CDR1 is MRHNA and CDR2 SNTAGT. This CDR3 is 13 amino acids long. The CDR3 loop is CASSTDATGELFF. The CDR3 DNA follows: TGTGCCAGCAGCACAGATGCCACCGGGGAGCTGTTTTTT.

The rearrangement uses TRBV28 and TRBJ1-4, with D unresolved. CDR1 is MDHEN and CDR2 is SYDVKM in the germline V gene. This CDR3 spans 14 amino acids. V was shortened by 9 bases and J by 0 bases, with 11 bases between the two germline ends. CDR3 amino acids: CASRTGATNEKLFF. The CDR3 nucleotides read TGTGCCAGTCGGACGGGTGCAACTAATGAAAAACTGTTTTTT.